These 9 T cell receptor beta chains were all obtained from the same sample, sequenced in a study of OX40 agonist ivuxolimab in advanced cancers. Here immunoSEQ multiplex PCR was the method, and the copy in TCRdb shows in-frame clones only, minus some. This table holds about 6,500 clones, roughly 69% found once. Sequences were derived from CD4+ or CD8+ T cells sorted from blood, sampled in a trial of the OX40 agonist ivuxolimab. The receptors derive from an adult with an advanced solid tumor such as melanoma, head and neck, liver or kidney cancer.

The V and J genes are TRBV4-1 and TRBJ2-1; 11 bases agree with TRBD1. V dropped 4 bases and J dropped 15; count of bases not matched to a gene: 5. The CDR3 runs 12 residues. Per germline, CDR1 MGHRA and CDR2 YSYEKL. CDR3 coding DNA: TGCGCCAGCAGCCCCAGGACAGGGGGCCCGTTCTTC. This sequence encodes CASSPRTGGPFF.

The chain joins TRBV27 to TRBJ2-1; D gene ambiguous. Looked up from germline, CDR1 is MNHEY and CDR2 is SMNVEV (reference sequence). V dropped 3 bases and J dropped 9 bases, with 12 bases sitting between them. CDR3 length: 13 amino acids. CDR3 nucleotide sequence: TGTGCCAGCAGTTTGGTTTTGCGGACTGAGCAGTTCTTC. Encoded protein: CASSLVLRTEQFF.

The chain is built from TRBV5-1 and TRBJ1-1; D perhaps matches TRBD1 (5 bases). Germline CDR1 is SGHRS and CDR2 is YFSETQ. Trimming took off 4 bases at V and 2 bases at J, with 21 bases between the two ends. This CDR3 contains 17 residues. As DNA, the CDR3 is TGCGCCAGCAGCCGCCCCTCTGGGGCACCCGTCAACACTGAAGCTTTCTTT. It codes for CASSRPSGAPVNTEAFF.

By sample share, this clone is large (0.1 to 1%). The V call is TRBV7-8, the J call TRBJ2-1; D call uncertain. CDR3 length equals 13 residues. Trimming stripped 6 bases from V and 8 bases from J, with 14 bases between. CDR1 and CDR2 (germline): SGHVS, FQNEAQ. The CDR3 DNA reads as TGTGCCAGCAGGTCCCCCCCGGATTATGAGCAGTTCTTC. As protein: CASRSPPDYEQFF.

The CDR3, as DNA: TGTGCCAGTAATCGGGGGCTTTTGAACACTGAAGCTTTCTTT. Protein: CASNRGLLNTEAFF. The genes are TRBV19 and TRBJ1-1, with a tentative D call TRBD1 (6 bases). V shed 7 bases and J shed 0 bases, with 12 bases lying between them. The CDR3 has 14 amino acids. Germline CDR1 LNHDA, CDR2 SQIVND (reference sequence).

The chain recombines TRBV5-1 with TRBJ2-3, with 9 nucleotides matching TRBD2. V was pared by 0 bases and J by 6 bases, with 8 bases of the junction left unmatched. Per the germline V gene, CDR1 is SGHRS and CDR2 is YFSETQ. The length of the CDR3 is 16 residues. CDR3 amino acids: CASSLAGREGLDTQYF. CDR3 coding DNA: TGCGCCAGCAGCTTGGCCGGGCGGGAGGGCCTTGATACGCAGTATTTT.

The rearrangement uses TRBV20-1 and TRBJ2-7; no definite D call. Germline V gene lookup returns CDR1 DFQATT and CDR2 SNEGSKA (reference sequence). This CDR3 has 11 amino acids. Trimming removed 6 bases at V and 7 bases at J, with 13 bases between. The CDR3 nucleotides are TGCAGTGCCCCGGGTTCAAAGGAGCAGTACTTC. It encodes CSAPGSKEQYF.

V is TRBV5-1 and J is TRBJ1-1; no clear D. There are 16 residues in the CDR3. CDR1 and CDR2 (germline): SGHRS, YFSETQ. The V end lost 0 bases, the J end lost 1 base, and 13 bases lay between the germline ends. CDR3 sequence (DNA): TGCGCCAGCAGCTTGGGATATGGGGTATCGAACACTGAAGCTTTCTTT. Its translation: CASSLGYGVSNTEAFF.

This chain connects TRBV9 to TRBJ2-5, with unresolved D. Trimming left V 0 bases short and J 5 bases short, with 17 bases between. This CDR3 spans 16 amino acids. CDR1 is SGDLS, CDR2 YYNGEE, per germline. The CDR3 spells CASSVGGLEGGETQYF. In DNA, the CDR3 is TGTGCCAGCAGCGTAGGTGGGCTAGAAGGCGGCGAGACCCAGTACTTC.